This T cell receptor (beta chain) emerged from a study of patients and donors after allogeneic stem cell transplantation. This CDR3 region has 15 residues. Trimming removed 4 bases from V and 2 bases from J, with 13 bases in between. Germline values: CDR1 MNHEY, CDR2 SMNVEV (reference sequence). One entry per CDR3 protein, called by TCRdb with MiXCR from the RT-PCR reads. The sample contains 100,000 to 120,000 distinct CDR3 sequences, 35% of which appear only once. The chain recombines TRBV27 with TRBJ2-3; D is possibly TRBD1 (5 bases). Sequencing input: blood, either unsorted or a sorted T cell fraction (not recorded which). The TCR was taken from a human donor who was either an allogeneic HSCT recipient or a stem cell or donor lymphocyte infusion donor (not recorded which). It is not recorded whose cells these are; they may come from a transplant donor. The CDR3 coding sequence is TGTGCCAGCAGTTGGGGCAGGACCTACACAGATACGCAGTATTTT. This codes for CASSWGRTYTDTQYF.